The next 29 T cell receptor beta chains were all read from a single sample in a study of blood T cell repertoires in COVID-19. Data came from immunoSEQ multiplex PCR; TCRdb stores just in-frame clones and leaves some out. Altogether under 110,000 clones are present, over 65% being singletons, with the ten largest covering 6.2%. The specimen sequenced was peripheral blood. Source of these receptors: a man older than 75 with COVID-19, enrolled during active disease.

The chain links TRBV2 to TRBJ2-7; tentative D call: TRBD2 (5 bases). Germline V gene sequence: CDR1 SNHLY, CDR2 FYNNEI. V was pared by 2 bases and J by 0 bases, with 11 bases between. This CDR3 has 15 amino acids. The CDR3 here is CASSETGMSSYEQYF. The CDR3 DNA sequence: TGTGCCAGCAGTGAAACCGGGATGAGCTCCTACGAGCAGTACTTC. Supplemented by reference TRBV2 and TRBJ2-7, the full variable domain reads EPEVTQTPSHQVTQMGQEVILRCVPISNHLYFYWYRQILGQKVEFLVSFYNNEISEKSEIFDDQFSVERPDGSNFTLKIRSTKLEDSAMYFCASSETGMSSYEQYFGPGTRLTVT.

The chain links TRBV19 to TRBJ2-2; D is unresolved. Trimming took off 6 bases at V and 3 bases at J, with 11 bases between the two ends. Germline-derived CDR1 and CDR2 are LNHDA and SQIVND (reference sequence). The CDR3 consists of 14 residues. The chain's CDR3 is CASSPRFYTGELFF. The CDR3 coding sequence is TGTGCCAGTAGCCCCCGGTTTTACACCGGGGAGCTGTTTTTT.

The chain uses TRBV28 and TRBJ1-2; TRBD1 matches 9 bases. After removal of 2 bases from V and 6 bases from J, the junction contained 10 bases not matched to a gene. The CDR3 is 16 residues long. The germline CDR1 and CDR2 sequences are MDHEN and SYDVKM. CDR3 DNA sequence: TGTGCCAGCAGTTTAAGGGCACAGGGGGCTGGGGATGGCTACACCTTC. It is translated as CASSLRAQGAGDGYTF.

V usage is TRBV6-2 or TRBV6-3 and J usage is TRBJ2-7; 9 bases fit TRBD1. There are 15 residues in the CDR3. Germline V lookup: CDR1 MNHEY, CDR2 SVGEGT. V lost 2 bases, J lost 3 bases, and 5 bases stayed unmatched. The CDR3 loop is CASSYVRTGVYEQYF. The CDR3, as DNA: TGTGCCAGCAGTTACGTAAGGACAGGGGTCTACGAGCAGTACTTC.

The chain recombines TRBV20-1 with TRBJ2-2; 9 bases fit TRBD2. This CDR3 has 16 amino acids. Germline V CDR1 and CDR2: DFQATT, SNEGSKA (reference sequence). Trimming at V came to 3 bases and at J to 1 base, leaving 6 bases not matched to a gene. The DNA for the CDR3 is TGCAGTGCTAGTAAGCGGGAGGCGCTGAACACCGGGGAGCTGTTTTTT. Translation gives CSASKREALNTGELFF.

About this clone itself: The junction departs from the called germline gene at one end, perhaps through a read error. Other DNA sequences in this sample translate to the same CDR3. V is TRBV15 and J is TRBJ1-5, with D maybe TRBD1 (5 bases). The CDR3 has 16 residues. CDR1 is LNHNV and CDR2 is YYDKDF in the germline V gene (reference sequence). DNA for the CDR3: TGTGCCACCAGTAGAGATCTCCCAGGGAGCAATCAGCCCCAGCATTTT. Amino acids: CATSRDLPGSNQPQHF. The entire variable domain, with the rest obtained from reference TRBV15 and TRBJ1-5, is as follows: DAMVIQNPRYQVTQFGKPVTLSCSQTLNHNVMYWYQQKSSQAPKLLFHYYDKDFNNEADTPDNFQSRRPNTSFCFLDIRSPGLGDTAMYLCATSRDLPGSNQPQHFGDGTRLSIL.

This clone appeared once. This chain joins TRBV7-9 and TRBJ2-7; D is possibly TRBD2 (6 bases). CDR1 and CDR2 from the germline V gene are SEHNR and FQNEAQ (reference sequence). This CDR3 has 15 residues. V lost 1 base and J lost 6, with 16 bases in between. The CDR3 here is CASSLVDYPTGEQYF. CDR3 DNA sequence: TGTGCCAGCAGCTTAGTGGACTACCCGACCGGCGAGCAGTACTTC.

This clone was detected a few times. The chain links TRBV3-1 (or the pseudogene TRBV3-2) to TRBJ1-6; the D gene is possibly TRBD1 (5 bases). The length of the CDR3 is 15 residues. Per germline, CDR1 LGHDT and CDR2 YNNKEL (reference sequence). The V end was cut by 4 bases, the J end by 9 bases, with 16 bases between. The CDR3 spells CASSPPGGIGSPLHF. CDR3 DNA: TGTGCCAGCAGCCCACCGGGGGGGATTGGTTCACCCCTCCACTTT.

The CDR3 sequence: CASSTGGEKLFF. In DNA, the CDR3 is TGTGCCAGCTCAACAGGGGGGGAAAAACTGTTTTTT. The rearrangement uses TRBV18 and TRBJ1-4, with 8 bases fitting TRBD1. The J segment lost 8 bases and the V segment lost 5 bases, leaving 1 base of the junction unmatched. CDR3 size: 12 residues. Germline CDR1 and CDR2: KGHSH and LQKENI.

This chain uses TRBV11-2 with TRBJ2-7; D not resolved. Germline V gene sequence: CDR1 SGHAT, CDR2 FQNNGV. Trimming left V 5 bases short and J 0 bases short, with 14 bases between. This CDR3 has 15 amino acids. The CDR3 sequence: CASSPRLLSSYEQYF. The DNA for the CDR3 is TGTGCCAGCAGCCCCAGGCTACTGAGCTCCTACGAGCAGTACTTC. The whole variable domain, remainder taken from reference TRBV11-2 and TRBJ2-7, is EAGVAQSPRYKIIEKRQSVAFWCNPISGHATLYWYQQILGQGPKLLIQFQNNGVVDDSQLPKDRFSAERLKGVDSTLKIQPAKLEDSAVYLCASSPRLLSSYEQYFGPGTRLTVT.

The chain couples TRBV7-2 to TRBJ2-2; 10 bases map to TRBD2. The CDR3 totals 15 residues. Germline loops: CDR1 SGHTA, CDR2 FQGNSA. V lost 1 base to trimming and J lost 6 bases; unmatched junction nucleotides: 2. The CDR3 loop reads CASSLDLAGAGELFF. The CDR3 DNA reads as TGTGCCAGCAGCTTAGACCTAGCGGGAGCCGGGGAGCTGTTTTTT.

Only a few counts were recorded for this clone. CDR3 protein: CASSPPRGPPYEQYF. CDR3 nucleotides: TGTGCCAGTAGCCCCCCTAGAGGGCCGCCCTACGAGCAGTACTTC. This sequence joins TRBV19 and TRBJ2-7; D perhaps matches TRBD2 (5 bases). From germline, CDR1 is LNHDA and CDR2 SQIVND (reference sequence). Trimming took off 6 bases at V and 2 bases at J, with 17 bases between the two ends. The CDR3 length is 15 residues.

The chain links TRBV28 to TRBJ1-1; a weak D match, TRBD1 (6 bases). This CDR3 has 12 residues. Germline V CDR1 and CDR2: MDHEN, SYDVKM. V lost 11 bases and J 4 bases, leaving 14 bases between the germline ends. This chain's CDR3 is CAAKGDPTEAFF. The CDR3 nucleotides read TGTGCCGCAAAGGGGGATCCCACTGAAGCTTTCTTT.

The chain recombines TRBV7-2 with TRBJ2-7; 9 bases agree with TRBD1. CDR3 length equals 15 residues. Germline assignment: CDR1 SGHTA and CDR2 FQGNSA. V shed 1 base, J shed 9 bases, and the junction held 10 bases outside the gene matches. In DNA, the CDR3 is TGTGCCAGCAGCTTAGTTCCCGGGACAGGGAACGGGCAGTACTTC. Its protein product is CASSLVPGTGNGQYF. The complete variable domain, with remaining parts taken from reference TRBV7-2 and TRBJ2-7, reads GAGVSQSPSNKVTEKGKDVELRCDPISGHTALYWYRQSLGQGLEFLIYFQGNSAPDKSGLPSDRFSAERTGGSVSTLTIQRTQQEDSAVYLCASSLVPGTGNGQYFGPGTRLTVT.

The chain uses TRBV9 and TRBJ2-1, with a tentative D call TRBD2 (5 bases). Trimming stripped 4 bases from V and 8 bases from J, with 19 bases between. The CDR3 sequence is 15 residues long. The germline CDR1 and CDR2 sequences are SGDLS and YYNGEE. The CDR3 DNA sequence: TGTGCCAGCAGCCCCGAGGACTTTGGGTTGGATGAGCAGTTCTTC. It yields the protein CASSPEDFGLDEQFF.

The J gene is TRBJ2-2, the V gene TRBV5-4; tentative D call: TRBD1 (6 bases). The germline V and J ends were trimmed by 6 bases and 0 bases, with 12 bases remaining between them. CDR1 is SGHNT and CDR2 is YYREEE in the germline V gene (reference sequence). CDR3 size: 15 residues. CDR3 coding DNA: TGTGCCAGCATCCAGGGGCCAGCGAACACCGGGGAGCTGTTTTTT. Protein sequence: CASIQGPANTGELFF.

The genes are TRBV20-1 and TRBJ1-2; TRBD1 is a possible D gene (6 bases). Trimming took off 3 bases at V and 0 bases at J, with 14 bases between the two ends. CDR1 is DFQATT and CDR2 is SNEGSKA in the germline V gene (reference sequence). This CDR3 has 15 residues. In nucleotides, the CDR3 is TGCAGTGCTAGTCCTACAGGGTCCACTAACTATGGCTACACCTTC. This gives the protein CSASPTGSTNYGYTF.

This chain links TRBV4-1 with TRBJ2-7, with TRBD1 matching over 8 bases. This CDR3 has 15 residues. The germline V gene encodes CDR1 MGHRA and CDR2 YSYEKL. With V trimmed by 3 bases and J by 2 bases, 6 bases remained unmatched. The CDR3 spells CASSQPGQGTYEQYF. The DNA of the CDR3 is TGCGCCAGCAGCCAGCCCGGACAGGGAACCTACGAGCAGTACTTC.

The CDR3 sequence: CASSVRGGSGNTIYF. CDR3 DNA: TGTGCCAGCAGCGTTAGGGGAGGTAGTGGAAACACCATATATTTT. V gene TRBV9 combines with J gene TRBJ1-3, with D perhaps TRBD1 (5 bases). The CDR3 loop spans 15 amino acids. From germline, CDR1 is SGDLS and CDR2 YYNGEE. Trimming stripped 2 bases from V and 3 bases from J, with 12 bases between.

This chain links TRBV6-5 with TRBJ1-2; D remains unclear. V was shortened by 7 bases and J by 3 bases, with 18 bases between the two germline ends. The germline V gene encodes CDR1 MNHEY and CDR2 SVGAGI. This CDR3 has 15 residues. The CDR3 is CASIRVVGEDYGYTF. The CDR3 nucleotides read TGTGCCAGCATTCGAGTAGTCGGAGAGGACTATGGCTACACCTTC.

The chain is built from TRBV7-2 and TRBJ1-3, with 8 bases matching TRBD1. Trimming cost V 4 bases and J 4 bases; bases outside gene matches: 9. From germline, CDR1 is SGHTA and CDR2 FQGNSA. The CDR3 runs to 16 residues. The CDR3 bases are TGTGCCAGCAGCTCACAGGGGGGACTTGCCGGAAACACCATATATTTT. It specifies CASSSQGGLAGNTIYF.

J is TRBJ2-7 and V is TRBV23-1, with a tentative D call TRBD1 (6 bases). TRBV23-1 is assigned to the ORF class and has an uncertain function. V lost 3 bases and J lost 2, with 20 bases in between. This CDR3 region has 17 residues. Written as DNA, the CDR3 is TGCGCCAGCAGTCATCCCTTTGGGGGCGGGTCGACCTACGAGCAGTACTTC. Translated, it gives CASSHPFGGGSTYEQYF.

The genes are TRBV2 and TRBJ1-5, with D maybe TRBD1 (6 bases). V lost 4 bases and J 2 bases, leaving 6 bases between the germline ends. Per the germline V gene, CDR1 is SNHLY and CDR2 is FYNNEI. The CDR3 is 13 residues long. The CDR3 region has the DNA TGTGCCAGCAGTGGACAGGGCAATCAGCCCCAGCATTTT. It yields the protein CASSGQGNQPQHF.

This clone was counted a few times. The gene calls are TRBV5-1 and TRBJ1-5; D call uncertain. This CDR3 comprises 15 residues. Germline CDR1 reads SGHRS; CDR2 reads YFSETQ. Deletions cut 0 bases from V and 5 bases from J, with 12 bases between. This chain's CDR3 is CASSLAGDTYQPQHF. The CDR3 nucleotides are TGCGCCAGCAGCTTGGCCGGTGACACCTATCAGCCCCAGCATTTT. Looking up the rest from reference TRBV5-1 and TRBJ1-5 gives the full variable domain: KAGVTQTPRYLIKTRGQQVTLSCSPISGHRSVSWYQQTPGQGLQFLFEYFSETQRNKGNFPGRFSGRQFSNSRSEMNVSTLELGDSALYLCASSLAGDTYQPQHFGDGTRLSIL.

In this sample, this clone turned up a few times. The chain couples TRBV15 to TRBJ1-2, with D perhaps TRBD1 (5 bases). Trimming took off 4 bases at V and 6 bases at J, with 18 bases between the two ends. From germline, CDR1 is LNHNV and CDR2 YYDKDF (reference sequence). This CDR3 is 15 amino acids long. CDR3 protein: CATSTWGVPGDGYTF. The DNA for the CDR3 is TGTGCCACCAGCACCTGGGGGGTGCCCGGGGATGGCTACACCTTC.

V usage is TRBV6-2 or TRBV6-3 and J usage is TRBJ2-1; 7 bases map to TRBD1. Germline V lookup: CDR1 MNHEY, CDR2 SVGEGT. This CDR3 contains 12 residues. Trimming took 5 bases from V and 6 from J; bases not matched to a gene: 1. This CDR3 is CASSDRVNEQFF. DNA of the CDR3: TGTGCCAGCAGTGACAGGGTCAATGAGCAGTTCTTC.

The CDR3 spells CASSSRLRSSYNEQFF. The CDR3 DNA follows: TGTGCCAGCAGCTCCCGACTGAGGAGCTCCTACAATGAGCAGTTCTTC. This sequence joins TRBV13 and TRBJ2-1; D not resolved. Trimming stripped 4 bases from V and 0 bases from J, with 13 bases between. Germline assignment: CDR1 PRHDT and CDR2 FYEKMQ (reference sequence). The CDR3 consists of 16 residues.

The J gene is TRBJ1-2, the V gene TRBV3-1 (or the pseudogene TRBV3-2); D ambiguous. V lost 0 bases, J lost 4 bases, and 9 bases lay in between. Germline-derived CDR1 and CDR2 are LGHDT and YNNKEL (reference sequence). The CDR3 is made up of 14 amino acids. The CDR3 loop reads CASSQEPGSYGYTF. CDR3 nucleotide sequence: TGTGCCAGCAGCCAAGAACCAGGTTCCTATGGCTACACCTTC.

The V gene is TRBV10-3, the J gene TRBJ1-2; 9 bases line up with TRBD1. The V gene end was trimmed by 6 bases and the J gene end by 3 bases; junction bases not matched to a gene: 5. The CDR3 contains 14 residues. Germline values: CDR1 ENHRY, CDR2 SYGVKD. The CDR3 loop reads CAIRDRTGDYGYTF. The CDR3 DNA reads as TGTGCCATCAGAGACAGGACAGGGGACTATGGCTACACCTTC.